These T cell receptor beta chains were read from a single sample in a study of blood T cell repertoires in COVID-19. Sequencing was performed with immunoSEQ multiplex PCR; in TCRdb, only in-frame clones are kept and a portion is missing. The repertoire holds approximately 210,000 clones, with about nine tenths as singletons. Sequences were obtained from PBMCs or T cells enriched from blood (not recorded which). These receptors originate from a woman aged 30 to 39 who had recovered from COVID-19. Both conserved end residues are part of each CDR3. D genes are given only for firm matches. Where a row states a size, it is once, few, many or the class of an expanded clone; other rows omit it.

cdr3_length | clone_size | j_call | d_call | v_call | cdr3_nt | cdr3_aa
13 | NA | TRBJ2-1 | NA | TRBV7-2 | TGTGCCAGCAGCTCCCTGGGCGACAATGAGCAGTTCTTC | CASSSLGDNEQFF
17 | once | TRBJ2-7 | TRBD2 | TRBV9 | TGTGCCAGCAGCGTAGGGACTAGCGGGGGGGCCTCGTACGAGCAGTACTTC | CASSVGTSGGASYEQYF
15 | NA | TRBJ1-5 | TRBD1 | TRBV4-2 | TGTGCCAGCAGCCAAGATGGGACAGGCAATCAGCCCCAGCATTTT | CASSQDGTGNQPQHF
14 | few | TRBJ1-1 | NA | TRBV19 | TGTGCCAGTAGTTCCCAGGTAGGGGGCACTGAAGCTTTCTTT | CASSSQVGGTEAFF
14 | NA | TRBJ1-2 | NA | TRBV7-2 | TGTGCCAGCAGTTCCCAAACTACCCCGGGTGGCTACACCTTC | CASSSQTTPGGYTF
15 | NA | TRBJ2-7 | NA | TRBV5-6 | TGTGCCAGCAGCTTGTTTGTGATGACATCTTACGAGCAGTACTTC | CASSLFVMTSYEQYF
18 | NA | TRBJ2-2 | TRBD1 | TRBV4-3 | TGCGCCAGCAGCCAAGATCTGGCCAGGGGGCTTGACACCGGGGAGCTGTTTTTT | CASSQDLARGLDTGELFF
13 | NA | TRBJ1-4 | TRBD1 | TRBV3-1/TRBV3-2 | TGTGCCAGCAGCGGACAGGGGAACGAAAAACTGTTTTTT | CASSGQGNEKLFF
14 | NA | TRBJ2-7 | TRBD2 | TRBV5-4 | TGTGCCAGCAGCTTGACTAGCGGAGTCTACGAGCAGTACTTC | CASSLTSGVYEQYF
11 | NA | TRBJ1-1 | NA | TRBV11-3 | TGTGCCAGCAGCTTAGCGGGTGAAGCTTTCTTT | CASSLAGEAFF
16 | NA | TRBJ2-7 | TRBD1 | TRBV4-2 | TGTGCCAGCAGCCAAGATCTCGCACAGGGGACCTACGAGCAGTACTTC | CASSQDLAQGTYEQYF
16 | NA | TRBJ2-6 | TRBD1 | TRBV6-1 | TGTGCCAGCAGTGACCCGACAGGGCTTGCGGCCAACGTCCTGACTTTC | CASSDPTGLAANVLTF
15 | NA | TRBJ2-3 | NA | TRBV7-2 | TGTGCCAGCAGCCCACAGGGGACTGGCACAGATACGCAGTATTTT | CASSPQGTGTDTQYF
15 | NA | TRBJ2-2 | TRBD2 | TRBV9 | TGTGCCAGCAGCCCCCAGCGGGGGGGCCTCGGGGAGCTGTTTTTT | CASSPQRGGLGELFF
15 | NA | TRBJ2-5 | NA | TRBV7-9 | TGTGCCAGCAGCCCATGGACAGATCCCCAAGAGACCCAGTACTTC | CASSPWTDPQETQYF
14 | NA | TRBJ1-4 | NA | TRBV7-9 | TGTGCCAGCAGCTTAGCGGCTCCAAATGAAAAACTGTTTTTT | CASSLAAPNEKLFF
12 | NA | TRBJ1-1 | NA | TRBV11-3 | TGTGCCAGCAGCTCGAGCAAAACTGAAGCTTTCTTT | CASSSSKTEAFF
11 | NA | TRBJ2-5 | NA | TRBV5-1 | TGCGCCAGCAGCTTTGAGGAGACCCAGTACTTC | CASSFEETQYF
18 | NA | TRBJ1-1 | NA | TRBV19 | TGTGCCAGTAGTATAGATCCCCCAAGCAGGGGTCTGAACACTGAAGCTTTCTTT | CASSIDPPSRGLNTEAFF
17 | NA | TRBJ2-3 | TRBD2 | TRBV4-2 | TGTGCCAGCAGCCGACAGGGGACTAGCGGGAGTACAGATACGCAGTATTTT | CASSRQGTSGSTDTQYF
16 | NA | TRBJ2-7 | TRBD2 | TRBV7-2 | TGTGCCAGCAGCTTCATTCCCGGGACTAGCGCCTACGAGCAGTACTTC | CASSFIPGTSAYEQYF
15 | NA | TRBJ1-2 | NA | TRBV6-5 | TGTGCCAGCAGTTACAGCGCCTCTACCGGCTATGGCTACACCTTC | CASSYSASTGYGYTF
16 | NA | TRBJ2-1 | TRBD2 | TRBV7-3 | TGTGCCAGCAGCCCCGTATTGGGGGAGGGCAGCAATGAGCAGTTCTTC | CASSPVLGEGSNEQFF
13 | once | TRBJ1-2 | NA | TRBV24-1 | TGTGCCACCAGTGATTATACAGGGTTCGGCTACACCTTC | CATSDYTGFGYTF
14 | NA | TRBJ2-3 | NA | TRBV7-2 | TGTGCCAGCAGCTTACTCATCCTAGCAGATACGCAGTATTTT | CASSLLILADTQYF
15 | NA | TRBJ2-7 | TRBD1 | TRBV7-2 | TGTGCCAGCAGCAGACAACAGGGGGCGAGTTACGAGCAGTACTTC | CASSRQQGASYEQYF
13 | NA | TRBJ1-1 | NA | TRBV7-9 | TGTGCCAGCAGCTTAAGGGAGGCTCCGGGAGCTTTCTTT | CASSLREAPGAFF
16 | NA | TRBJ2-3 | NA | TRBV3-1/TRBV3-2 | TGTGCCAGCAGCCAAGAAGGTACTAATGGGTGGGATACGCAGTATTTT | CASSQEGTNGWDTQYF
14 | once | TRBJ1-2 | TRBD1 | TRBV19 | TGTGCCAGTAGTATAGACCCCCGGACAGGGAGTAACACCTTC | CASSIDPRTGSNTF
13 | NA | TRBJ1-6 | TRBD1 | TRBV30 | TGTGCCTGGAATACGGACAGGCTCTTCCCCCTCCACTTT | CAWNTDRLFPLHF
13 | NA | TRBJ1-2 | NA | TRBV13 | TGTGCCAGCAGCTTCCGGGGGTATCATGGCTACACCTTC | CASSFRGYHGYTF
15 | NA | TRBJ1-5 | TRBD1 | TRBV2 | TGTGCCAGCAGGTCGGGGACAGGCGGCAATCAGCCCCAGCATTTT | CASRSGTGGNQPQHF
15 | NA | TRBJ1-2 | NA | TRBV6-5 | TGTGCCAGCAGTTACGGCACAGGGACCAACTATGGCTACACCTTC | CASSYGTGTNYGYTF
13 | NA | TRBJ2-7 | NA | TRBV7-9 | TGTGCCAGCAGCTTAGCGGGAGCGAGGGAGCAGTACTTC | CASSLAGAREQYF
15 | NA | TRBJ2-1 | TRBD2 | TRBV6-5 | TGTGCCAGCAGCCAGAGGACTAGCGCCCACAATGAGCAGTTCTTC | CASSQRTSAHNEQFF
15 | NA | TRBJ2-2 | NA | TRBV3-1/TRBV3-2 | TGTGCCAGCAGCCACAGTTCGCGGAGTTTTGGGGAGCTGTTTTTT | CASSHSSRSFGELFF